The T cell receptor (beta chain) under discussion was sequenced for a study of human T cells and chemical hapten exposure. Looking at the study overall: Patients were given diphenylcyclopropenone on the scalp weekly across the roughly 24-week study. Patch tests of 0.01% DPC on the upper back were read at 6 days. Study-wide results and caveats: Expanded TCRs were compared with controls, and the expanded TCRs formed significantly more large CDR3 similarity clusters.

Regarding time point: pre-sensitization, week 0. Described treatment: therapeutic diphenylcyclopropenone sensitization with weekly scalp DPC. TCRdb redid the calling of the RACE reads with MiXCR, one entry per CDR3 protein. The sample has 300,000 to 400,000 distinct CDR3 sequences; approximately 5.1% are singletons. This clonotype has a count of ten or more. What it recognizes is unknown. V lost 2 bases to trimming and J lost 6 bases, with 18 bases between them. The CDR3 length is 15 residues. Germline V gene data show CDR1 as DFQATT and CDR2 as SNEGSKA (reference sequence). The V call is TRBV20-1, the J call TRBJ2-3; the D is unclear. The clonotype originates from a woman aged 50 to 65 with alopecia areata. Some clones in this sample may be carry-over from other donors' samples. The material was whole blood, obtained in connection with sensitization to the hapten diphenylcyclopropenone (DPC). This CDR3 reads CSARIGSALGDTQYF. As DNA, the CDR3 is TGCAGTGCTAGAATCGGTTCGGCATTAGGTGATACGCAGTATTTT.